What follows are 27 T cell receptor beta chains derived from one specimen sequenced in a study of CD8+CD57+ T cells in acquired aplastic anemia. Patients selected for sequencing had displayed CD8+CD57+ cell expansion by flow cytometry. For CDR3 and TCR beta VDJ profiling, genomic DNA was the template used. TCRdb called the reads again in MiXCR, with one record for every CDR3 protein. The sample yields hundreds of thousands of distinct CDR3 sequences, over 25% seen once. Sequencing used sorted CD4+, CD8+, or CD8+CD57+ T cells (not recorded which) from PBMCs. These receptors all come from a human donor with aplastic anemia.

The chain employs TRBV20-1 and TRBJ2-4; perhaps TRBD2 as D (6 bases). The V end lost 6 bases, the J end lost 1 base, and 13 bases lay between the germline ends. Germline V gene data show CDR1 as DFQATT and CDR2 as SNEGSKA (reference sequence). The length of the CDR3 is 14 residues. The CDR3 reads CSAVPGEAKNIQYF. In DNA, the CDR3 is TGCAGTGCCGTACCGGGGGAGGCCAAAAACATTCAGTACTTC.

This chain uses TRBV25-1 with TRBJ1-5; D gene uncertain. The CDR3 is 14 amino acids. Germline assignment: CDR1 MGHDK and CDR2 SYGVNS. V lost 5 bases to trimming and J lost 2 bases, with 10 bases between them. CDR3 in amino acids: CASSFSYGNQPQHF. CDR3 DNA: TGTGCCAGCAGTTTCTCGTACGGCAATCAGCCCCAGCATTTT.

At least ten counts were recorded for this clonotype. The chain couples TRBV11-2 to TRBJ1-6; D is possibly TRBD1 (6 bases). Germline V gene sequence: CDR1 SGHAT, CDR2 FQNNGV. The CDR3 contains 16 residues. V gave up 5 bases and J gave up 10 bases, with 21 bases separating them. The CDR3 DNA reads TGTGCCAGCAGCGCACTAACCGGGACAAGGAGCTCACCCCTCCACTTT. Translation: CASSALTGTRSSPLHF. Combining the CDR3 with reference TRBV11-2 and TRBJ1-6 gives the whole variable domain EAGVAQSPRYKIIEKRQSVAFWCNPISGHATLYWYQQILGQGPKLLIQFQNNGVVDDSQLPKDRFSAERLKGVDSTLKIQPAKLEDSAVYLCASSALTGTRSSPLHFGNGTRLTVT.

The gene calls are TRBV18 and TRBJ1-2; a possible D gene is TRBD1 (5 bases). V was cut by 0 bases and J by 6 bases, with 11 bases left in between. This CDR3 comprises 14 residues. Germline V gives CDR1 KGHSH, CDR2 LQKENI. CDR3 bases: TGTGCCAGCTCACCACCGTCCAGGGAGGATGGCTACACCTTC. It specifies CASSPPSREDGYTF.

This clonotype was seen ten or more times. CDR3 residues: CATSDRTGVSNQPQHF. In DNA, the CDR3 is TGTGCCACCAGTGACCGGACAGGGGTTAGCAATCAGCCCCAGCATTTT. This rearrangement joins TRBV24-1 to TRBJ1-5; 9 bases map to TRBD1. Germline V gene lookup returns CDR1 KGHDR and CDR2 SFDVKD. This CDR3 comprises 16 residues. The V gene end was trimmed by 4 bases and the J gene end by 0 bases; junction bases not matched to a gene: 3.

This clonotype was seen a few times. The rearrangement links TRBV3-1 to TRBJ1-6; 7 bases are a match to TRBD1. The CDR3 totals 14 residues. Unmatched junction bases numbered 6, after V lost 4 bases and J lost 9 bases. Germline loops: CDR1 LGHDT, CDR2 YNNKEL (reference sequence). CDR3 loop: CASSPTSGGSPLHF. The CDR3 DNA is TGTGCCAGCAGCCCTACCTCAGGGGGTTCACCCCTCCACTTT.

The chain recombines TRBV20-1 with TRBJ1-4, with TRBD1 as a possible D gene (5 bases). This CDR3 contains 14 residues. V was cut by 3 bases and J by 8 bases, with 16 bases left in between. The germline CDR1 and CDR2 sequences are DFQATT and SNEGSKA (reference sequence). In DNA, the CDR3 is TGCAGTGCTAGCCCCGCAGGGCGGGGGGAAAAACTGTTTTTT. Its protein is CSASPAGRGEKLFF.

This clonotype was counted many times. Written as DNA, the CDR3 is TGCGCCTATCGCGGACAGCCGGTCGAGCAGTACTTC. This translates into CAYRGQPVEQYF. The gene calls are TRBV10-1 and TRBJ2-7, with D possibly matching TRBD1 (6 bases). The CDR3 is made up of 12 amino acids. V was cut by 11 bases and J by 6 bases, with 17 bases left in between. CDR1 and CDR2 (germline): WNHNN, SYGVQD (reference sequence).

There are many counts of this clonotype. The genes are TRBV10-3 and TRBJ1-5, with 9 bases fitting TRBD1. Germline V gene lookup returns CDR1 ENHRY and CDR2 SYGVKD. J lost 7 bases, V lost 0 bases, and 10 bases had no gene match. The CDR3 extends over 17 amino acids. The CDR3 sequence: CAISESLGQGYGQPQHF. The CDR3 DNA follows: TGTGCCATCAGTGAGTCTCTCGGACAGGGGTATGGACAGCCCCAGCATTTT.

Concerning this clonotype itself: This sequence may be a read error, since a much larger clone differs from it by one base. The chain links TRBV7-2 to TRBJ2-5; 10 nucleotides align to TRBD1. This CDR3 spans 14 amino acids. Germline-derived CDR1 and CDR2 are SGHTA and FQGNSA. The DNA of the CDR3 is TGTGCCGGCAGCCGGACAGGGGGGAGGGAGACCCAGTACTTC. Its protein is CAGSRTGGRETQYF.

In its sample, this clonotype was seen a few times. An end of the junction does not agree with germline; a read error may underlie this. The CDR3 here is CASSESGADTQYF. In DNA form, the CDR3 reads TGCGCCAGCAGTGAGTCAGGGGCAGATACGCAGTATTTT. V gene TRBV7-9 combines with J gene TRBJ2-3; D possibly corresponds to TRBD1 (6 bases). CDR1 is SEHNR and CDR2 is FQNEAQ in the germline V gene (reference sequence). The CDR3 spans 13 residues.

Only a few counts were recorded for this clonotype. This chain uses TRBV12-3 or TRBV12-4 with TRBJ2-1, with 10 positions matching TRBD2. The CDR3 has 12 residues. After removal of 2 bases from V and 12 bases from J, the junction contained 1 base not matched to a gene. The CDR3 spells CASSLLAGVQFF. CDR3 nucleotides: TGTGCCAGCAGTTTACTAGCGGGGGTGCAGTTCTTC.

The chain uses TRBV4-3 and TRBJ1-1; TRBD1 matches at 8 bases. The CDR3 loop spans 15 amino acids. Germline assignment: CDR1 LGHNA and CDR2 YSLEER. V lost 3 bases, J lost 1 base, and 4 bases stayed unmatched. The CDR3 reads CASSHQDRENTEAFF. The CDR3 nucleotides read TGCGCCAGCAGCCATCAGGACAGGGAGAACACTGAAGCTTTCTTT.

This clonotype appeared many times. The chain recombines TRBV2 with TRBJ2-7; 9 bases match TRBD2. Germline loops: CDR1 SNHLY, CDR2 FYNNEI. J lost 3 bases, V lost 7 bases, and 10 bases had no gene match. There are 15 residues in the CDR3. The CDR3, as DNA: TGTGCCAGCACCAAACAGGCGGGAGGGCTCTACGAGCAGTACTTC. Its translation: CASTKQAGGLYEQYF.

Many counts were recorded for this clonotype. The V call is TRBV10-1, the J call TRBJ2-7; D is perhaps TRBD1 or TRBD2 (5 bases each). Trimming cost V 0 bases and J 6 bases, with 12 bases left between them. The CDR3 extends over 14 amino acids. Germline V gene data show CDR1 as WNHNN and CDR2 as SYGVQD (reference sequence). The CDR3 reads CASSESRDGAEQYF. The CDR3 DNA reads TGCGCCAGCAGTGAGTCGAGGGACGGGGCCGAGCAGTACTTC.

V and J are TRBV5-1 and TRBJ1-1; perhaps TRBD1 as D (5 bases). The CDR3 contains 19 residues. Germline values: CDR1 SGHRS, CDR2 YFSETQ. V lost 0 bases and J lost 3, with 24 bases in between. CDR3 coding DNA: TGCGCCAGCAGCTTGGCTATGGGGAGACGGGGCAGGGAAGACACTGAAGCTTTCTTT. This encodes CASSLAMGRRGREDTEAFF.

V and J are TRBV12-3 or TRBV12-4 and TRBJ1-1, with D unclear. CDR3 length: 13 residues. V lost 6 bases, J lost 2 bases, and 10 bases lay in between. The DNA for the CDR3 is TGTGCCAGCAGCCAACAGATTAACACTGAAGCTTTCTTT. This encodes CASSQQINTEAFF.

The genes are TRBV20-1 and TRBJ2-1; 12 bases map to TRBD2. Germline CDR1 and CDR2: DFQATT and SNEGSKA (reference sequence). V shed 3 bases, J shed 5 bases, and the junction held 8 bases outside the gene matches. This CDR3 is built from 16 residues. CDR3 coding DNA: TGCAGTGCTAGGGCCCCCGCTAGCGGGGGGGACAATGAGCAGTTCTTC. As protein: CSARAPASGGDNEQFF.

This rearrangement joins TRBV24-1 to TRBJ2-1, with 7 bases that match TRBD1. This CDR3 spans 15 amino acids. CDR1 is KGHDR and CDR2 is SFDVKD in the germline V gene. V trimming: 4 bases; J trimming: 4 bases; junction bases outside the gene matches: 6. This CDR3 is CATSEPGTDYNEQFF. As DNA, the CDR3 is TGTGCCACCAGTGAGCCCGGGACAGATTACAATGAGCAGTTCTTC.

This clonotype was counted between two and nine times. The chain carries TRBV7-2 and TRBJ1-5; no clear D. The CDR3 has 15 residues. V lost 5 bases and J 0 bases, leaving 11 bases between the germline ends. The germline V gene has CDR1 SGHTA and CDR2 FQGNSA. Here the CDR3 reads CASSPRVGSNQPQHF. In DNA, the CDR3 is TGTGCCAGCAGCCCAAGAGTTGGTAGCAATCAGCCCCAGCATTTT.

As to this clonotype: Being one base from a much bigger clone, this may be a read error. This rearrangement joins TRBV14 to TRBJ1-1; D not resolved. Germline values: CDR1 SGHDN, CDR2 FVKESK. Trimming shortened V by 6 bases and J by 5 bases, and 25 bases separated the two germline ends. CDR3 length: 17 residues. The CDR3: CASSNIVGYRIATEAFF. The CDR3 DNA sequence: TGTGCCAGCAGTAACATCGTAGGGTACCGAATTGCTACTGAAGCTTTCTTT.

This clonotype appeared many times. V and J are TRBV12-3 or TRBV12-4 and TRBJ2-7; the D call may be TRBD1 or TRBD2 (5 bases each). The CDR3 extends over 15 amino acids. V lost 5 bases to trimming and J lost 1 base, with 15 bases between them. This chain's CDR3 is CASSRAGTGSYEQYF. As DNA, the CDR3 is TGTGCCAGCAGTCGCGCCGGGACCGGATCCTACGAGCAGTACTTC.

Comment on this clonotype: At one end, the junction sequence differs from germline, possibly due to a read error. The chain couples TRBV25-1 to TRBJ2-1, with D possibly being TRBD1 (5 bases). The CDR3 extends over 15 amino acids. The germline V gene encodes CDR1 MGHDK and CDR2 SYGVNS. This CDR3 reads CASSETLRVGAERFF. DNA for the CDR3: TGTGCCAGCAGTGAAACCCTCCGAGTAGGGGCTGAGCGGTTCTTC.

This clonotype appeared many times. The CDR3 is CASSAGQGARTEAFF. The CDR3 DNA follows: TGTGCCAGCAGCGCCGGACAGGGGGCGCGAACTGAAGCTTTCTTT. The chain couples TRBV7-9 to TRBJ1-1; TRBD1 aligns across 11 bases. The trim removed 5 bases at V and 5 bases at J, leaving 7 bases unmatched. From germline, CDR1 is SEHNR and CDR2 FQNEAQ (reference sequence). CDR3 size: 15 residues.

This clonotype has only a few counts. The gene calls are TRBV10-3 and TRBJ2-7; D may be TRBD1 (5 bases). V was shortened by 2 bases and J by 1 base, with 6 bases between the two germline ends. The CDR3 totals 13 residues. Germline-derived CDR1 and CDR2 are ENHRY and SYGVKD. The CDR3 coding sequence is TGTGCCATCAGTGAGACAGGATCCTACGAGCAGTACTTC. Residues: CAISETGSYEQYF.

This clonotype was seen a single time. The final CDR3 position lacks the conserved phenylalanine or tryptophan, pointing to a likely read error. The chain carries TRBV29-1 and TRBJ1-5; D remains unclear. The CDR3 contains 14 residues. CDR1 and CDR2 from the germline V gene are SQVTM and ANQGSEA. The V gene lost 4 bases and the J gene lost 1 base, with 11 bases spanning the gap. The CDR3 spells CSVAMDGSNQPQHS. The CDR3 coding sequence is TGCAGCGTTGCTATGGACGGAAGCAATCAGCCCCAGCATTCT.

The CDR3 nucleotides read TGTGCCAGCAGCCGAAACATAGGAGAGGTTGAGCAGTTCTTC. It codes for CASSRNIGEVEQFF. The chain has TRBV25-1 and TRBJ2-1; the D is unclear. Trimming shortened V by 6 bases and J by 9 bases, and 18 bases separated the two germline ends. The CDR3 has 14 amino acids. CDR1 and CDR2 (germline): MGHDK, SYGVNS.